This T cell receptor (beta chain) was sequenced during a study of cytomegalovirus exposure and HLA in healthy donors. At the level of the study: The early release's HLA-typed donors yielded roughly 85 million unique TCRs. Overall study findings and caveats: Fewer N-insertions than the approximately 700-donor mean were reportedly shown by an Asian-associated ancestry cluster in a later analysis. The study assumed roughly uniform donor sequencing depth for presence/absence analyses.

As regards this clone: Its antigen is still unknown.

Germline assignment: CDR1 WNHNN and CDR2 SYGVQD (reference sequence). This CDR3 is built from 14 residues. V was cut by 3 bases and J by 9 bases, with 15 bases left in between. Researchers ran the PCR with 60 Vbeta and 13 Jbeta primers. TCRdb's table, derived via immunoSEQ multiplex PCR, lists solely in-frame clones and lacks some. The sample contains 100,000 to 150,000 clones, about 78% of which appear only once. This TCR derives from a human donor in good health. The chain joins TRBV10-1 to TRBJ2-1; a weak D match, TRBD2 (6 bases). Sequenced: PBMCs. CDR3 sequence: CASSEPGGICEQFF. The CDR3 region has the DNA TGCGCCAGCAGTGAACCTGGAGGGATATGTGAGCAGTTCTTC.